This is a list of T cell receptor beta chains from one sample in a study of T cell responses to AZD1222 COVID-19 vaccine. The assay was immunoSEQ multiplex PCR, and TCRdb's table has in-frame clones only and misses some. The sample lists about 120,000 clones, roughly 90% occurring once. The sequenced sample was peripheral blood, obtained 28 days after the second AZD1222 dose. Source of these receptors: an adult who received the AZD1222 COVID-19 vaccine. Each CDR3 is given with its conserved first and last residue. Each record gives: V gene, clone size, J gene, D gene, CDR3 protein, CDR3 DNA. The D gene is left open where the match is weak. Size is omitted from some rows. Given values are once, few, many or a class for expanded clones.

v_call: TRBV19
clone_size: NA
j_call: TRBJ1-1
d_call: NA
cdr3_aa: CASSIDAWVKAFF
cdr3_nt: TGTGCCAGTAGTATAGACGCTTGGGTGAAAGCTTTCTTT

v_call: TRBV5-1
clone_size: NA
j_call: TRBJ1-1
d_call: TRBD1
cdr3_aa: CASSLAGQTGTEAFF
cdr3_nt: TGCGCCAGCAGCTTGGCGGGACAGACTGGCACTGAAGCTTTCTTT

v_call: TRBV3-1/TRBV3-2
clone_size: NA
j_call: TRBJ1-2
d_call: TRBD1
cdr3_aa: CASSRPGQGPGYTF
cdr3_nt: TGTGCCAGCAGCCGTCCGGGACAGGGGCCCGGCTACACCTTC

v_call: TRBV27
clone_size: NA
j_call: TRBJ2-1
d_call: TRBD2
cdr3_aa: CASRSLLAGVGFAYNEQFF
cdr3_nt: TGTGCCAGCAGGTCCCTACTAGCGGGAGTGGGGTTTGCCTACAATGAGCAGTTCTTC

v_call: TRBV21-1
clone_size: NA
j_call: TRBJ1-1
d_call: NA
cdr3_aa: CASSKAYWGRGAFF
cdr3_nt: NA

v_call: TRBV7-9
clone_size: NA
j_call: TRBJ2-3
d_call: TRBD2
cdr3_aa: CASSSLAGEVPDTQYF
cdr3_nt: TGTGCCAGCAGCTCACTAGCGGGAGAGGTACCAGATACGCAGTATTTT

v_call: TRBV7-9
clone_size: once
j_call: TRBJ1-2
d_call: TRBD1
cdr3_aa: CASSRTGDQANYGYTF
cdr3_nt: TGTGCCAGCAGCCGGACAGGGGATCAGGCTAACTATGGCTACACCTTC

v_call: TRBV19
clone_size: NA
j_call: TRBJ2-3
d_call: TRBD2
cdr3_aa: CASSMSTSGGDLSTDTQYF
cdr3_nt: TGTGCCAGTAGTATGAGTACTAGCGGGGGAGACTTGAGCACAGATACGCAGTATTTT

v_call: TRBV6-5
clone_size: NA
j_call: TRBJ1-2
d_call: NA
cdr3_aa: CASSLAGSDTYGYTF
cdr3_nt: TGTGCCAGCAGTTTGGCGGGGTCAGATACCTATGGCTACACCTTC

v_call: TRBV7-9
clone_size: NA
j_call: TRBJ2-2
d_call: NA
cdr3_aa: CASSRVQGRTGELFF
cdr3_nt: TGTGCCAGCAGTCGTGTTCAGGGAAGGACCGGGGAGCTGTTTTTT

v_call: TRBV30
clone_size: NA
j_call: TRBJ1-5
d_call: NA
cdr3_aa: CACNLDRNNQPQHF
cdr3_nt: TGTGCCTGCAATTTAGACAGAAACAATCAGCCCCAGCATTTT

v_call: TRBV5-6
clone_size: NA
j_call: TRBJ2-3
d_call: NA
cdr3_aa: CASSLDQRSDTQYF
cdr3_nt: TGTGCCAGCAGCTTGGATCAGAGGTCGGATACGCAGTATTTT

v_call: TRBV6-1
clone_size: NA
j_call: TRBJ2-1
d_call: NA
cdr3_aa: CASSEAGVNEQFF
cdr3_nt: TGTGCCAGCAGTGAAGCAGGGGTGAATGAGCAGTTCTTC

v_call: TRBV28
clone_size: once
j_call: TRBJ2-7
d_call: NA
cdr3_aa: CASTQGGVDEQYF
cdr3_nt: TGTGCCAGCACTCAGGGGGGAGTCGACGAGCAGTACTTC

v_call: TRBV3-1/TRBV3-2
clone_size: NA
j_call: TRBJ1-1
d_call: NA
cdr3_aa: CASSQGGANTEAFF
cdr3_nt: TGTGCCAGCAGCCAAGGGGGGGCGAACACTGAAGCTTTCTTT

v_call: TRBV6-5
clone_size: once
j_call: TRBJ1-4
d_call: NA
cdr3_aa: CASSSGSEGEKLFF
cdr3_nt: TGTGCCAGCAGTTCAGGGTCGGAGGGTGAAAAACTGTTTTTT

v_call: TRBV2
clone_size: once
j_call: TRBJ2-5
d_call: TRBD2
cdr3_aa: CASSETTSGRYLETQYF
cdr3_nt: TGTGCCAGCAGTGAAACGACTAGCGGGAGATATTTGGAGACCCAGTACTTC

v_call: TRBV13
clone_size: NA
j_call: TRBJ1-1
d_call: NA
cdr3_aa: CASSSWGNTEAFF
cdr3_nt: TGTGCCAGCAGCTCCTGGGGGAACACTGAAGCTTTCTTT

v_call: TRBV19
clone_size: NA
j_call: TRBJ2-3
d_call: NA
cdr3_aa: CASTEGNTDTQYF
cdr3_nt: TGTGCCAGTACTGAGGGCAACACAGATACGCAGTATTTT

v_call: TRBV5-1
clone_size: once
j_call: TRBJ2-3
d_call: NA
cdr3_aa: CASSLTGPDTQYF
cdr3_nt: TGCGCCAGCAGCCTTACGGGCCCAGATACGCAGTATTTT

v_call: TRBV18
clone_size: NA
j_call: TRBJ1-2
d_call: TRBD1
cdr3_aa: CASSPNRDSTNGYTF
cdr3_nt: TGTGCCAGCTCCCCAAACCGGGACAGTACTAATGGCTACACCTTC

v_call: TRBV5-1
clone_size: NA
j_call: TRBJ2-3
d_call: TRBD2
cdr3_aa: CASSLDSGADTQYF
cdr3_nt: TGCGCCAGCAGCTTGGACAGCGGGGCAGATACGCAGTATTTT

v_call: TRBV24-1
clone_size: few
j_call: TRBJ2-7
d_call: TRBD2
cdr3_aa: CATSDLRRGMVAYEQYF
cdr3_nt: TGTGCCACCAGTGATTTGCGGCGGGGGATGGTGGCCTACGAGCAGTACTTC

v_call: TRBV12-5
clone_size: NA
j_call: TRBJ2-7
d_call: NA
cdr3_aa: CASGTSYEQYF
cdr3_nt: TGTGCTAGTGGTACTAGCTACGAGCAGTACTTC

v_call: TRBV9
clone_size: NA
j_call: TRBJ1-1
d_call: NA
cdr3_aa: CASSLTDYTEAFF
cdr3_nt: TGTGCCAGCAGCCTAACAGACTACACTGAAGCTTTCTTT

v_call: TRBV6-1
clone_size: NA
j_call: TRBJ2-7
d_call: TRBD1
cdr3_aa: CASSDAGTGGSYEQYF
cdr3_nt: TGTGCCAGCAGTGACGCCGGGACAGGGGGGTCCTACGAGCAGTACTTC

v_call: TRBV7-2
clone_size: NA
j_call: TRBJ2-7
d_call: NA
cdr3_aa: CASSTDSGVTYYEQYF
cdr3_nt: TGTGCCAGCAGCACCGACTCCGGGGTGACGTACTACGAGCAGTACTTC

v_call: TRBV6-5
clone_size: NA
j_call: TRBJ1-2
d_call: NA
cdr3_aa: CASSQGANYGYTF
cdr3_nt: TGTGCCAGCAGCCAGGGAGCTAACTATGGCTACACCTTC

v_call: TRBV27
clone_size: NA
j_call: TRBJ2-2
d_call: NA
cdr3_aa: CASSLRGTGELFF
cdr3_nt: TGTGCCAGCAGTTTAAGGGGCACCGGGGAGCTGTTTTTT